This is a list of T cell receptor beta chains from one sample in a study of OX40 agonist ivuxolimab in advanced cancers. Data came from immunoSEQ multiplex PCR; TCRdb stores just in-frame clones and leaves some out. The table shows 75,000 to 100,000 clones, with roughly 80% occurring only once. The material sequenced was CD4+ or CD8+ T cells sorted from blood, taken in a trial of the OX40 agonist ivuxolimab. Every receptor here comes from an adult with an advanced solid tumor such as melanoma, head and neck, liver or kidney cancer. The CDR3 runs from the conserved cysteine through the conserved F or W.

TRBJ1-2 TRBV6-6 CASSWDPMGYTF
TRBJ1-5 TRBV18 CASSPDRDSQPQHF
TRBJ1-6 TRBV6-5 CASSLNLGENSPLHF
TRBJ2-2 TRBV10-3 CAISVASTNTGELFF
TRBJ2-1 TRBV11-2 CASSLMPGSSYNEQFF
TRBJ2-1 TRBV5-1 CASSPETSGGHNEQFF
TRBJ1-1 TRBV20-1 CSARDLAFF
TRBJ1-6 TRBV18 CASSPRTGAYNSPLHF
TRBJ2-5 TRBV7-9 CASSSGSQETQYF
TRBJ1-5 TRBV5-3 CARSLEGVSNQPQHF
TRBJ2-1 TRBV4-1 CAWLPGTGYNEQFF
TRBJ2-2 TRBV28 CASSSLPSGRALNTGELFF
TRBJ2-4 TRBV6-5 CASSYSGSGGKNIQYF
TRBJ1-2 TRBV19 CASSAPGSYDGYTF
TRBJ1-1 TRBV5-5 CASSDSRTAFGAFF